This T cell receptor (beta chain) emerged from a study of T-cell memory formation after mild COVID-19. Study background: TCR clusters mostly belonged to single donors.

Germline CDR1 is SQVTM and CDR2 is ANQGSEA. This CDR3 is built from 15 residues. The junction had 7 bases not matched to a gene; V was cut back by 0 bases and J by 4 bases. TCRalpha and TCRbeta libraries used 5'RACE with constant-segment primers and UMIs. MiXCR, applied by TCRdb to the 5' RACE reads, yields one record per CDR3 protein. Here the sample spans about 110,000 distinct CDR3 sequences, 15% to 20% being singletons. Study-wide results and caveats: The SARS-CoV-2 specificity of second-wave clones reaching peak at day 37 remained unverified. Mostly located in CM and EM were contracting CD4+ clones, with contracting CD8+ clones located in EMRA.

Points on this clonotype: The antigen is undetermined.

The specimen sequenced was PBMCs or a T cell subset sorted from them (not recorded which). This sequence originates from a man in his late teens or twenties who had mild COVID-19 (a few samples of this study predate the infection). Cell type and time point are not known. The chain links TRBV29-1 to TRBJ1-2, with TRBD1 matching 8 bases. In DNA form, the CDR3 reads TGCAGCGTTGAAGATCTGACAGGGGAGAGCTATGGCTACACCTTC. This codes for CSVEDLTGESYGYTF.